This TCR beta chain was profiled in a study of T-cell reconstitution after alpha-beta-depleted transplantation in children. Using unique molecular identifiers, the investigators prepared the TCRbeta library. TCRdb re-derived calls from the PCR reads in MiXCR, one entry per CDR3 protein. The data show around 80,000 distinct CDR3 sequences, about a sixth seen once. Study-wide results and limits: One year after transplant, T-cell counts and diversity came mostly from newly produced T cells. High day-60 TCRbeta diversity in some patients came from surviving recipient T cells and thymic progenitors. Several hundred rapidly expanded clones from non-depleted graft cells reportedly supplied alpha-beta T cells about two months post-transplant.

This CDR3 has 14 amino acids. Per the germline V gene, CDR1 is MNHNS and CDR2 is SASEGT. The germline V and J ends were trimmed by 3 bases and 7 bases, with 10 bases remaining between them. This clonotype came up a few times. Its antigen is unknown. The source of this sequence is a male patient under 10 years old who had a stem cell transplant for acute lymphoblastic leukemia, so the T cells may come from the graft donor. This specimen was PBMCs, mostly from graft donor cells, taken 360 days after TCRalphabeta/CD19-depleted stem cell transplant. The chain uses TRBV6-1 and TRBJ1-6; D is possibly TRBD1 (6 bases). CDR3 sequence: CASSETGWNSPLHF. Here the CDR3 DNA reads TGTGCCAGCAGTGAGACAGGTTGGAATTCACCCCTCCACTTT.